This T cell receptor (beta chain) was sequenced for a study of blood T cell repertoires in COVID-19. Turning to the study itself: PBMCs, B-cell-depleted T cells, or T cells were the source of the cDNA or gDNA that made up the material.

Germline V lookup: CDR1 SGHNT, CDR2 YYREEE (reference sequence). The trim removed 0 bases at V and 2 bases at J, leaving 7 bases unmatched. The CDR3 has 16 residues. Here immunoSEQ multiplex PCR was the method, and the copy in TCRdb shows in-frame clones only, minus some. This table holds about 210,000 clones, around 80% found once. This clone occurred once. Enrollment of patients from Seattle took place during active infection, with longitudinal follow-up. Sequenced input: peripheral blood. This sequence was found in an elderly woman with COVID-19, enrolled during active disease. The chain employs TRBV5-4 and TRBJ2-7; 8 nucleotides line up with TRBD2. The CDR3 protein is CASSLASGSRTYEQYF. CDR3 nucleotides: TGTGCCAGCAGCTTGGCCAGCGGGAGTAGGACCTACGAGCAGTACTTC.